The 15 T cell receptor beta chains reported below all come from one sample, sequenced in a study of shared clonotypes between healthy human individuals. Here immunoSEQ multiplex PCR was the method, and the copy in TCRdb shows in-frame clones only, minus some. The data show about 2,500,000 clones, roughly nine tenths seen once. The sequencing sample was made of naive CD4+ T cells sorted from blood. The sample's subset: CD45RA+ positively selected. The receptor source for this set is a man aged 18 to 35 in good health.

In nucleotides, the CDR3 is TGTGCCAGAAGCCCGGGTCGGTTTTCGAACACCGGGGAGCTGTTTTTT. It encodes CARSPGRFSNTGELFF. The V gene is TRBV5-3, the J gene TRBJ2-2; D call uncertain. TRBV5-3 is an ORF; its function is uncertain. CDR3 length: 16 residues. The V and J ends lost 4 bases and 0 bases respectively, with 13 bases between them.

As to this clone: Within the sample, other DNA sequences also encode this same CDR3. The J gene is TRBJ1-2, the V gene TRBV19; TRBD1 matches at 11 bases. The CDR3 is made up of 13 amino acids. Germline CDR1 reads LNHDA; CDR2 reads SQIVND (reference sequence). J lost 8 bases, V lost 6 bases, and 5 bases had no gene match. DNA for the CDR3: TGTGCCAGTAGCCCCGGGACAGGGGGAGGCTACACCTTC. It is translated as CASSPGTGGGYTF.

V is TRBV2 and J is TRBJ2-1; 13 bases agree with TRBD2. Germline trimming cut 3 bases from V and 7 bases from J; bases unmatched to any gene: 3. The CDR3 length is 15 residues. Germline CDR1 reads SNHLY; CDR2 reads FYNNEI. The CDR3, as DNA: TGTGCCAGCAGTGACGGACTAGCGGGAGATAATGAGCAGTTCTTC. This encodes CASSDGLAGDNEQFF.

The chain combines TRBV19 with TRBJ1-4; D is unresolved. This CDR3 contains 11 residues. Trimming shortened V by 5 bases and J by 8 bases, and 6 bases separated the two germline ends. From germline, CDR1 is LNHDA and CDR2 SQIVND (reference sequence). CDR3 amino acids: CASSPAEKLFF. Here the CDR3 DNA reads TGTGCCAGTAGTCCGGCCGAAAAACTGTTTTTT.

V gene TRBV30 combines with J gene TRBJ2-3, with D perhaps matching TRBD1 or TRBD2 (5 bases each). Germline CDR1 is GTSNPN and CDR2 is SVGIG (reference sequence). The V gene lost 2 bases and the J gene lost 10 bases, with 16 bases spanning the gap. This CDR3 spans 13 amino acids. CDR3 sequence (DNA): TGTGCCTGGAGTCCCACCCGGGGCTCTGCGCAGTATTTT. Translated: CAWSPTRGSAQYF.

The rearrangement joins TRBV18 to TRBJ2-7; D is uncertain. Germline V gene data show CDR1 as KGHSH and CDR2 as LQKENI. The CDR3 is 15 amino acids. The V gene lost 1 base and the J gene lost 2 bases, with 12 bases spanning the gap. The CDR3, as DNA: TGTGCCAGCTCACCACTTTCAGGAAGCGCCTACGAGCAGTACTTC. Its protein is CASSPLSGSAYEQYF.

The genes are TRBV7-2 and TRBJ2-3; 15 nucleotides line up with TRBD2. V shed 4 bases and J 6 bases; nucleotides not matched to a gene: 5. The CDR3 totals 16 residues. Looked up from germline, CDR1 is SGHTA and CDR2 is FQGNSA. In DNA form, the CDR3 reads TGTGCCAGCAGCTCTGGACTAGCGGGAGGGTGGGATACGCAGTATTTT. Residues: CASSSGLAGGWDTQYF.

The V and J genes are TRBV6-5 and TRBJ1-1; D is perhaps TRBD1 (5 bases). In germline, CDR1 is MNHEY, CDR2 SVGAGI. The CDR3 loop spans 13 amino acids. The V and J ends lost 8 bases and 1 base respectively, with 11 bases between them. CDR3: CASGIQGNTEAFF. For the CDR3, the DNA is TGTGCCAGCGGGATCCAGGGGAACACTGAAGCTTTCTTT.

Remarks on this clone: The sample carries other DNA sequences with the same CDR3. The gene calls are TRBV27 and TRBJ2-7; 9 bases are shared with TRBD1. Germline assignment: CDR1 MNHEY and CDR2 SMNVEV (reference sequence). The CDR3 loop spans 15 amino acids. Germline trimming cut 2 bases from V and 1 base from J; bases unmatched to any gene: 3. In DNA, the CDR3 is TGTGCCAGCAGTTTAAAGGGGACAGGGTCCTACGAGCAGTACTTC. It yields the protein CASSLKGTGSYEQYF.

CDR3 amino acids: CASKGPSGANTGELFF. The CDR3 coding sequence is TGTGCCAGCAAGGGCCCGAGTGGCGCGAACACCGGGGAGCTGTTTTTT. This chain joins TRBV6-6 and TRBJ2-2; D ambiguous. The V and J ends lost 7 bases and 0 bases respectively, with 15 bases between them. The length of the CDR3 is 16 residues. The germline CDR1 and CDR2 sequences are MNHNY and SVGAGI (reference sequence).

This clone turned up a few times. This chain joins TRBV30 and TRBJ2-2; D might be TRBD1 or TRBD2, each matching 6 bases. This CDR3 is built from 14 residues. The germline V and J ends were trimmed by 0 bases and 12 bases, with 17 bases remaining between them. Germline lookup yields CDR1 GTSNPN and CDR2 SVGIG (reference sequence). The CDR3 sequence is CAWSVRGGRGQLFF. Written as DNA, the CDR3 is TGTGCCTGGAGTGTACGCGGCGGACGGGGGCAGCTGTTTTTT.

This chain connects TRBV6-1 to TRBJ1-4; D gene unclear. CDR1 is MNHNS and CDR2 is SASEGT in the germline V gene. The V and J ends lost 8 bases and 8 bases respectively, with 9 bases between them. The CDR3 sequence is 11 residues long. CDR3 nucleotides: TGTGCCAGCTCCCGACTGGAAAAACTGTTTTTT. It is translated as CASSRLEKLFF.

In regard to this clone: The same CDR3 is also encoded by other DNA sequences in this sample. V gene TRBV6-5 combines with J gene TRBJ2-7; D is possibly TRBD1 or TRBD2 (5 bases each). This CDR3 is built from 13 residues. V lost 4 bases, J lost 3 bases, and 10 bases lay in between. Germline V gene sequence: CDR1 MNHEY, CDR2 SVGAGI. CDR3 DNA sequence: TGTGCCAGCAGTTTCGCTGGGGGCTACGAGCAGTACTTC. Amino acids: CASSFAGGYEQYF.

The chain combines TRBV9 with TRBJ2-3; D is uncertain. CDR1 is SGDLS, CDR2 YYNGEE, per germline. The V end lost 0 bases, the J end lost 0 bases, and 8 bases lay between the germline ends. CDR3 length equals 15 residues. In DNA form, the CDR3 reads TGTGCCAGCAGCGTAGCGGTTCATAGCACAGATACGCAGTATTTT. Its protein product is CASSVAVHSTDTQYF.

This clone was found once. V gene TRBV11-3 combines with J gene TRBJ2-5, with unresolved D. Germline lookup yields CDR1 SGHNT and CDR2 YENEEA. With 2 bases removed from V and 5 bases from J, the gap between germline ends came to 9 bases. The CDR3 has 13 residues. The CDR3 nucleotides are TGTGCCAGCAGCTTAAGGCATTCGGAGACCCAGTACTTC. The encoded protein is CASSLRHSETQYF.